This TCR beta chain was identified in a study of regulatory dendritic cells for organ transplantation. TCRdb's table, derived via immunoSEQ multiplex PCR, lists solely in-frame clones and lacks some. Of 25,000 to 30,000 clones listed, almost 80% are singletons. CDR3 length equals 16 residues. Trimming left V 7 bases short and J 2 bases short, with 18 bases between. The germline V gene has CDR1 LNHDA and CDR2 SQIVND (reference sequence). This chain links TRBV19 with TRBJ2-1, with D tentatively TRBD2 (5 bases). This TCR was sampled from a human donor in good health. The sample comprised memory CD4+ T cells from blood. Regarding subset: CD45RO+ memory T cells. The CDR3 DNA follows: TGTGCCAGTAATATCGGGGTAAACTCCCCCTACAATGAGCAGTTCTTC. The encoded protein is CASNIGVNSPYNEQFF.